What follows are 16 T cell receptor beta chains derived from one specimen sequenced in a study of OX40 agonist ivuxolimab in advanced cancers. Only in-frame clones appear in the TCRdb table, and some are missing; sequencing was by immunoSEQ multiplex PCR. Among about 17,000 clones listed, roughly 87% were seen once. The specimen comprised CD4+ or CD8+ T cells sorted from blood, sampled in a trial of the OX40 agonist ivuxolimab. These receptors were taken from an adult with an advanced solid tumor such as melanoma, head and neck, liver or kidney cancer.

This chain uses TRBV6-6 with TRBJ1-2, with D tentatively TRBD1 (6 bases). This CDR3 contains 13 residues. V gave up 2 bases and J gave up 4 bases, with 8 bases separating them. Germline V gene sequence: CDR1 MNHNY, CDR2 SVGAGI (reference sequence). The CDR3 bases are TGTGCCAGCAGTTACGGGGGCGGCTATGGCTACACCTTC. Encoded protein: CASSYGGGYGYTF.

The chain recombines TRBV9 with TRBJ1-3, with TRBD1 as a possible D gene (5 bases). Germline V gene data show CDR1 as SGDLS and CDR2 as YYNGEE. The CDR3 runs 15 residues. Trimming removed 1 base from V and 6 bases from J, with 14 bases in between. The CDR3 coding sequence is TGTGCCAGCAGCGTACCCAGGGACCTGGAAAACACCATATATTTT. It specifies CASSVPRDLENTIYF.

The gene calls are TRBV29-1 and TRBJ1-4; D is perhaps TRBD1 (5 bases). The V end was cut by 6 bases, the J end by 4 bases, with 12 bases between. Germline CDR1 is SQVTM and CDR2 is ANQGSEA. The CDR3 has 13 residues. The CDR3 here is CSVRGGVNEKLFF. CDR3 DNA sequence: TGCAGCGTCCGTGGGGGGGTTAATGAAAAACTGTTTTTT.

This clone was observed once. The CDR3 sequence: CASSLAAGGRETQYF. CDR3 nucleotides: TGTGCCAGCAGCTTAGCGGCGGGGGGGCGGGAGACCCAGTACTTC. The chain carries TRBV11-2 and TRBJ2-5; 9 bases are a match to TRBD2. The CDR3 is 15 residues long. Losses at the gene ends were 1 base for V and 5 bases for J; bases not matched to a gene: 5. CDR1 is SGHAT, CDR2 FQNNGV, per germline. Full variable domain (remainder filled in from reference TRBV11-2 and TRBJ2-5): EAGVAQSPRYKIIEKRQSVAFWCNPISGHATLYWYQQILGQGPKLLIQFQNNGVVDDSQLPKDRFSAERLKGVDSTLKIQPAKLEDSAVYLCASSLAAGGRETQYFGPGTRLLVL.

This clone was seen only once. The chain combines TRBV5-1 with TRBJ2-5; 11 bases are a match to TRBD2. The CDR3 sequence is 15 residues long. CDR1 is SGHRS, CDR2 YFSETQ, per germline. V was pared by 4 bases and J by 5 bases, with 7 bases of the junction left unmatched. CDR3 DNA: TGCGCCAGCAGCAGAACTAGCGGGGGAGGGGAGACCCAGTACTTC. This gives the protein CASSRTSGGGETQYF.

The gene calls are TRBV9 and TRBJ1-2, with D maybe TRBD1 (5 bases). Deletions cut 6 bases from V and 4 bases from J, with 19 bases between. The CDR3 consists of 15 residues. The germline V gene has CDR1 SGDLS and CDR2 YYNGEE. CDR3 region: CASTGGKGTFYGYTF. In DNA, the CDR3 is TGTGCCAGCACCGGGGGGAAGGGTACTTTCTATGGCTACACCTTC.

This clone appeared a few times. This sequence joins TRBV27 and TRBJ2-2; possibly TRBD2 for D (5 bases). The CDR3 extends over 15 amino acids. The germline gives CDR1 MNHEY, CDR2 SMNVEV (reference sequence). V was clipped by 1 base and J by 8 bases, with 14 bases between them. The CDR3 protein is CASSLFGGWEGELFF. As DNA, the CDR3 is TGTGCCAGCAGTTTATTCGGCGGGTGGGAGGGGGAGCTGTTTTTT.

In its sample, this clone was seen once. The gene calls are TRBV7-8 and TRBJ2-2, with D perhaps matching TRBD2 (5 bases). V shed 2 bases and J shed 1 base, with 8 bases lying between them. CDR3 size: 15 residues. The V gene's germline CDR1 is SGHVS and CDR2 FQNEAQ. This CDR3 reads CASSLRAVNTGELFF. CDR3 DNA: TGTGCCAGCAGCTTACGAGCGGTGAACACCGGGGAGCTGTTTTTT.

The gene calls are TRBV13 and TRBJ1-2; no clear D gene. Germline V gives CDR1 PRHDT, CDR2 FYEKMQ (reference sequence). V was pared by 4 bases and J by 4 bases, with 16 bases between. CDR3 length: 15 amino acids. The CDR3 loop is CASSSGNLGAYGYTF. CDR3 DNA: TGTGCCAGCAGCTCTGGGAATCTTGGTGCCTATGGCTACACCTTC.

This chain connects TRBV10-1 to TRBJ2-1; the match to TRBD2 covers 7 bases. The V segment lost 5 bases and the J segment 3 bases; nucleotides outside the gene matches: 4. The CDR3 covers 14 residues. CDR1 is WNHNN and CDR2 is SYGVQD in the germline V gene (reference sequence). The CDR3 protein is CASSPSGDYNEQFF. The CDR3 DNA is TGCGCCAGCAGTCCTAGCGGAGACTACAATGAGCAGTTCTTC.

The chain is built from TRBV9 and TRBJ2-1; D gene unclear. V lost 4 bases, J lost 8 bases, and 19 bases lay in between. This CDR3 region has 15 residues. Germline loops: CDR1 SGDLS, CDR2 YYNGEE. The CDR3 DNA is TGTGCCAGCAGCCCCAAAGGAAACTTGAACGATGAGCAGTTCTTC. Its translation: CASSPKGNLNDEQFF.

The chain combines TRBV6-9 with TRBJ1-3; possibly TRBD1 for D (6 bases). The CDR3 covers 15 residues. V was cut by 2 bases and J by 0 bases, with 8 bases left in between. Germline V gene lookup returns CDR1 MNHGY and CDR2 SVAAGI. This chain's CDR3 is CASSYRGSSGNTIYF. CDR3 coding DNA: TGTGCCAGCAGTTATAGGGGGAGCTCTGGAAACACCATATATTTT.

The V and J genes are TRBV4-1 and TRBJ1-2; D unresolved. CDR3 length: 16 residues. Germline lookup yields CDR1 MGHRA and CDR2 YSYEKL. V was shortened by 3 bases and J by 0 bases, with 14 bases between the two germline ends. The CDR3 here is CASSHEDGLSNYGYTF. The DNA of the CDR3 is TGCGCCAGCAGCCACGAAGACGGACTATCTAACTATGGCTACACCTTC.

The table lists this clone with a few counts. The CDR3 protein is CASSESNEKLFF. The CDR3 nucleotides read TGTGCCAGCTCAGAGAGTAATGAAAAACTGTTTTTT. The gene calls are TRBV27 and TRBJ1-4; no definite D call. The CDR3 spans 12 residues. Trimming took 8 bases from V and 4 from J, leaving 8 bases between them. CDR1 is MNHEY, CDR2 SMNVEV, per germline (reference sequence).

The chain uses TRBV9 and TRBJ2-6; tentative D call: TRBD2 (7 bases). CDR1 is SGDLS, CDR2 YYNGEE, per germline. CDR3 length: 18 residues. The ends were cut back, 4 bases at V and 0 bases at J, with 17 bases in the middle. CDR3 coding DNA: TGTGCCAGCAGCCCCTGGGGGGGGCCCTCCTCTGGGGCCAACGTCCTGACTTTC. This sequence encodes CASSPWGGPSSGANVLTF.

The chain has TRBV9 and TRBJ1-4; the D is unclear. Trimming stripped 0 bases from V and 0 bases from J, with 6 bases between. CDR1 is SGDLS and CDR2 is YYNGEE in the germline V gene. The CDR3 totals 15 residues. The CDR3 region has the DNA TGTGCCAGCAGCGTAGGTGATCCAACTAATGAAAAACTGTTTTTT. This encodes CASSVGDPTNEKLFF.